This T cell receptor beta chain was documented in a study of vaccination and CD4 T cells after COVID-19. Regarding the study as a whole: There were relatively few convalescent patients studied, and there were no early post-infection timepoints.

This clonotype was counted only a few times. Antigen: not known. The Oncomine TCR Beta short-read assay was applied to DNA of cultured CD4+ T cells. From CD4+ T cells that had been cultured, genomic DNA was extracted. MiXCR, applied by TCRdb to the PCR reads, yields one record per CDR3 protein. The sample holds about 19,000 distinct CDR3 sequences; approximately 40% are singletons and the top ten take over 12%. The treatment here: approximately 9-day PBMC culture with coronavirus spike peptide pools or control peptides (ViraFEST assay). Following expansion of antigen-specific T cells with peptide pools, ViraFEST then sequenced TCRs. Researchers reported culturing roughly 2 million PBMCs per well with around 10 IU/ml IL-2 and about 9.3 ug/ml peptide pools. This receptor was taken from a human donor with COVID-19. The sample comprised cultured CD4+ T cells from blood.

The DNA of the CDR3 is TGTGCCAGCAGTTTGGGTCCCACAGATCACACTGAAGCTTTCTTT. Encoded protein: CASSLGPTDHTEAFF. The rearrangement links TRBV12-3 or TRBV12-4 to TRBJ1-1, with D unresolved. This CDR3 contains 15 residues. The germline V and J ends were trimmed by 3 bases and 3 bases, with 14 bases remaining between them.